Sequencing of this T cell receptor (beta chain) was carried out in a study of T cells in Graves' hyperthyroidism and ophthalmopathy. This clonotype has more than one count but fewer than ten. Its specificity is not known. Amplification of TCR beta CDR3 regions used RNA as the template. First-round RT-PCR with HTBI primers amplified the TCR CDR3 region. TCRdb re-called the multiplex PCR reads through MiXCR, storing one row per CDR3 protein. The sample has about 610,000 distinct CDR3 sequences; under 15% are singletons. General observations from the study: Researchers found most expanded thyroid clonotypes above 0.001 in blood as well. A 13 V-J model separated ophthalmopathy from stable hyperthyroidism.

Germline-derived CDR1 and CDR2 are SGHAT and FQDESV (reference sequence). CDR3 length: 16 amino acids. The J segment lost 1 base and the V segment lost 4 bases, leaving 5 bases of the junction unmatched. Sample: blood. This TCR derives from a woman in her forties with Graves' ophthalmopathy. The rearrangement joins TRBV11-1 to TRBJ2-3, with 10 bases fitting TRBD2. This chain's CDR3 is CASSSPSGRGTDTQYF. The CDR3 DNA is TGTGCCAGCAGCTCTCCTAGCGGGAGAGGCACAGATACGCAGTATTTT.